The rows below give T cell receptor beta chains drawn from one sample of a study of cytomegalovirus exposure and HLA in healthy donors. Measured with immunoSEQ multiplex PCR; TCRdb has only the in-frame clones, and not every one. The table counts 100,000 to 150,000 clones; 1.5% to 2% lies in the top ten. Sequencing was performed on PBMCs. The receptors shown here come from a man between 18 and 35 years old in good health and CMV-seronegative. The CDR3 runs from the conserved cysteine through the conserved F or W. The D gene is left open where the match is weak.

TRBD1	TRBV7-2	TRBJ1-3	CASSLDASRGQGSGNTIYF	TGTGCCAGCAGCTTAGACGCCTCCAGAGGACAGGGCTCTGGAAACACCATATATTTT
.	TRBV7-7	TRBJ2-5	CASSQDRYQETQYF	TGTGCCAGCAGCCAAGACAGGTACCAAGAGACCCAGTACTTC
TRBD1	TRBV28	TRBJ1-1	CASSSGQGGDTEAFF	TGTGCCAGCAGTTCGGGACAGGGGGGGGACACTGAAGCTTTCTTT
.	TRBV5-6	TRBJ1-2	CASSLNSIPDYGYTF	TGTGCCAGCAGCTTGAACAGCATACCGGACTATGGCTACACCTTC
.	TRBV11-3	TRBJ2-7	CASSLNRANEQYF	TGTGCCAGCAGCTTAAATAGAGCCAACGAGCAGTACTTC
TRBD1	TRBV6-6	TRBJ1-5	CASHTGQGRGNQPQHF	TGTGCCAGCCATACGGGACAGGGCAGGGGCAATCAGCCCCAGCATTTT
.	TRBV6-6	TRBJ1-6	CASITGGTGSPLHF	TGTGCCAGCATTACGGGGGGGACGGGTTCACCCCTCCACTTT
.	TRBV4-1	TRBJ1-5	CASSQGGGDPQHF	TGCGCCAGCAGCCAAGGAGGGGGGGATCCCCAGCATTTT
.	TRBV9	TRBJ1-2	CASSVEGESEGYTF	TGTGCCAGCAGCGTAGAGGGGGAGTCGGAAGGCTACACCTTC
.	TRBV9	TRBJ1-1	CASSPLLGGNTEAFF	TGTGCCAGCAGCCCCCTCCTAGGAGGGAACACTGAAGCTTTCTTT
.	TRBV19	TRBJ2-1	CASSVGTPDEQFF	TGTGCCAGTAGTGTCGGGACTCCCGATGAGCAGTTCTTC
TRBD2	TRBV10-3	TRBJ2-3	CAISDMGGEGDTQYF	TGTGCCATCAGTGATATGGGCGGGGAGGGAGATACGCAGTATTTT
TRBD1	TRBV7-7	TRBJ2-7	CASSRGQGNEQYF	TGTGCTAGCAGTCGGGGACAGGGGAACGAGCAGTACTTC
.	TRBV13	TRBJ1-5	CASSFLGGRAYRGGNQPQHF	TGTGCCAGCAGCTTTCTTGGTGGCAGGGCCTACCGGGGGGGCAATCAGCCCCAGCATTTT
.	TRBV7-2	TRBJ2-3	CASSRTDIMQYF	TGTGCCAGCAGCCGGACAGATATTATGCAGTATTTT
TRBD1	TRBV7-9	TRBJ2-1	CASPLWSEGANYNEQFF	TGTGCCAGTCCCTTATGGAGTGAGGGGGCCAACTACAATGAGCAGTTCTTC
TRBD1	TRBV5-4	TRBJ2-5	CASSLAVGTGVGETQYF	TGTGCCAGCAGCTTGGCAGTTGGGACAGGGGTTGGAGAGACCCAGTACTTC
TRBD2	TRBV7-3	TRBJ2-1	CASSPLAGGYNEQFF	TGTGCCAGCAGCCCCTTAGCGGGTGGCTACAATGAGCAGTTCTTC
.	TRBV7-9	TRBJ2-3	CASSSEGVRTSTDTQYF	TGTGCCAGCAGCTCCGAGGGGGTCAGAACTAGCACAGATACGCAGTATTTT
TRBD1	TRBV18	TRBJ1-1	CASSPRGGRNTEAFF	TGTGCCAGCTCACCCCGAGGGGGCAGAAACACTGAAGCTTTCTTT
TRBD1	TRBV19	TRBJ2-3	CASRDRGTDTQYF	TGTGCCAGTAGAGACAGGGGTACAGATACGCAGTATTTT
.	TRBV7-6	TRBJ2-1	CASSLRPGADSYNEQFF	TGTGCCAGCAGCCTCCGTCCTGGGGCGGACTCCTACAATGAGCAGTTCTTC
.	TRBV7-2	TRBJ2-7	CASSREYEQYF	TGTGCCAGCAGCAGGGAGTACGAGCAGTACTTC
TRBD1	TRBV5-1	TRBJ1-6	CASSLDVTGYSPLHF	TGCGCCAGCAGCTTGGATGTGACAGGGTACTCACCCCTCCACTTT
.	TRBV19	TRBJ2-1	CASQDYQYHNEQFF	TGTGCCAGTCAGGACTACCAGTACCACAATGAGCAGTTCTTC
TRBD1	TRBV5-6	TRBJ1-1	CASSPGTGATEAFF	TGTGCCAGCAGTCCCGGGACAGGGGCCACTGAAGCTTTCTTT
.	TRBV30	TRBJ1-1	CACFLQINTEAFF	TGTGCCTGCTTTCTACAGATTAACACTGAAGCTTTCTTT
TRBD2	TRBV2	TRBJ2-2	CASTELAGAGELFF	TGTGCCAGCACTGAGCTAGCGGGAGCGGGGGAGCTGTTTTTT
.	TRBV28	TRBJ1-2	CASSFPGNYGYTF	TGTGCCAGCAGTTTCCCAGGCAACTATGGCTACACCTTC
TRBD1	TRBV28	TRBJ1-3	CASSSGQGSGNTIYF	TGTGCCAGCAGTTCCGGACAGGGCTCTGGAAACACCATATATTTT
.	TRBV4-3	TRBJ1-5	CASSQEGRGRPQHF	TGCGCCAGCAGCCAAGAGGGGAGGGGTCGGCCCCAGCATTTT
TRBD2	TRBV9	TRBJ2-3	CASSVARAGGDTQYF	TGTGCCAGCAGCGTAGCTCGAGCGGGAGGGGATACGCAGTATTTT
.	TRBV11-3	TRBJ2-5	CASSGYRATSRETQYF	TGTGCCAGCAGCGGATACAGGGCGACGAGTAGAGAGACCCAGTACTTC
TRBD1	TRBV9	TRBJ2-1	CASSARDRVNEQFF	TGTGCCAGCAGCGCGAGGGACAGGGTCAATGAGCAGTTCTTC
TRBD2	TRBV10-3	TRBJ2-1	CAARGLAEYNEQFF	TGTGCCGCCCGGGGACTAGCGGAATACAATGAGCAGTTCTTC
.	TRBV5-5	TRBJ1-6	CASTPGSVGGKYSPLHF	TGTGCCAGCACCCCTGGTAGTGTTGGAGGGAAGTATTCACCCCTCCACTTT
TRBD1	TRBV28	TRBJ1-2	CASSPGTGAGSYTF	TGTGCCAGCAGTCCCGGGACAGGGGCCGGAAGCTACACCTTC
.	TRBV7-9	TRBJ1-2	CASSETGNRGHGYTF	TGTGCCAGCAGCGAAACAGGGAATCGAGGTCATGGCTACACCTTC
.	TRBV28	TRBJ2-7	CASSLPDISYEQYF	TGTGCCAGCAGTTTACCGGACATCAGCTACGAGCAGTACTTC
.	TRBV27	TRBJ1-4	CASSLSQILFF	TGTGCCAGCAGTTTGTCACAGATTCTGTTTTTT
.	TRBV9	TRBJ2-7	CASSPGTHSRDEQYF	TGTGCCAGCAGCCCGGGGACACACTCAAGGGACGAGCAGTACTTC
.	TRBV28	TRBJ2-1	CASSQGLGFSYNEQFF	TGTGCCAGCAGCCAGGGTCTTGGGTTCTCCTACAATGAGCAGTTCTTC
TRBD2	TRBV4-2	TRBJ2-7	CASSQGASGISYEQYF	TGTGCCAGCAGTCAAGGGGCTAGCGGGATCTCCTACGAGCAGTACTTC
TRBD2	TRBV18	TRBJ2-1	CASSQAGTSGYNEQFF	TGTGCCAGCTCACAAGCCGGGACTAGCGGGTACAATGAGCAGTTCTTC
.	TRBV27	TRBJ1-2	CASSQTGFGYTF	TGTGCCAGCAGCCAGACAGGTTTCGGCTACACCTTC
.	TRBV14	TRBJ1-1	CASGQTGTANTEAFF	TGTGCCAGCGGACAAACAGGGACGGCGAACACTGAAGCTTTCTTT
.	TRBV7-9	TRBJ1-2	CASRTEIYGYTF	TGTGCCAGCAGGACAGAGATCTATGGCTACACCTTC
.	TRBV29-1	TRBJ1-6	CSVGQGGNSPLHF	TGCAGCGTTGGTCAGGGTGGCAATTCACCCCTCCACTTT
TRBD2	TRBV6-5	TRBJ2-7	CASRPGTSIYEQYF	TGTGCCAGCAGACCCGGGACTAGTATCTACGAGCAGTACTTC
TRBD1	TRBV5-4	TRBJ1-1	CASTVDPQGLAEAFF	TGTGCCAGCACCGTAGACCCACAGGGGCTCGCTGAAGCTTTCTTT
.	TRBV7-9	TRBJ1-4	CASSLRQGGEKLFF	TGTGCCAGCAGCTTACGCCAGGGCGGTGAAAAACTGTTTTTT
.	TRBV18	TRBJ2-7	CASSPPMGQLSYEQYF	TGTGCCAGCTCACCTCCGATGGGACAACTATCCTACGAGCAGTACTTC
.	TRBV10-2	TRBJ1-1	CASSESSTSAAFF	TGCGCCAGCAGTGAGTCTTCAACAAGTGCAGCTTTCTTT
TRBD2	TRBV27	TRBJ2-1	CASSYLAGGPYEQFF	TGTGCCAGCAGTTACCTAGCGGGGGGGCCCTATGAGCAGTTCTTC
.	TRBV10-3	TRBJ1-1	CAISESLTGGTEAFF	TGTGCCATCAGTGAGTCATTGACAGGTGGCACTGAAGCTTTCTTT
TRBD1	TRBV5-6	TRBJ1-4	CASSQKIGTAEKLFF	TGTGCCAGCAGTCAGAAAATCGGGACAGCCGAAAAACTGTTTTTT
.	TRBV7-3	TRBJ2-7	CASSPNGGGAYEQYF	TGTGCCAGCAGCCCCAACGGAGGCGGAGCCTACGAGCAGTACTTC
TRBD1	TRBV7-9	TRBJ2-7	CASSLVTGTEEQYF	TGTGCCAGCAGCTTAGTGACAGGGACGGAGGAGCAGTACTTC
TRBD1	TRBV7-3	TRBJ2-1	CASSLTRQGRYNEQFF	TGTGCCAGCAGCTTAACCCGACAGGGAAGGTACAATGAGCAGTTCTTC